One sample yielded the 3 T cell receptor beta chains listed below, sequenced in a study of blood T cells in healthy people across ages. A sample-barcoded 5' primer and a J-beta primer mix were used in a second PCR of roughly 6 to 11 cycles. In TCRdb, the 5' RACE reads were re-called with MiXCR into one record per CDR3 protein. The table lists hundreds of thousands of distinct CDR3 sequences, roughly three fifths of them singletons, with around 24% in the top ten. Input material: blood. The receptors were sampled from a middle-aged man in good health.

This clonotype appeared a few times. The chain recombines TRBV12-3 or TRBV12-4 with TRBJ1-1; D is perhaps TRBD1 (5 bases). The CDR3 spans 16 residues. Trimming cost V 9 bases and J 0 bases, with 20 bases left between them. The CDR3 loop reads CASRNRREGMNTEAFF. The CDR3 nucleotides are TGTGCCAGTCGAAACAGACGGGAGGGGATGAACACTGAAGCTTTCTTT.

This sequence joins TRBV4-1 and TRBJ1-4, with TRBD1 identical over 11 bases. Germline loops: CDR1 MGHRA, CDR2 YSYEKL. The CDR3 is made up of 17 amino acids. The V segment lost 1 base and the J segment 7 bases; nucleotides outside the gene matches: 8. DNA for the CDR3: TGCGCCAGCAGCCAAGCGCGGACAGGGGGCGCGACTGAAAAACTGTTTTTT. Translating gives CASSQARTGGATEKLFF.

V is TRBV4-3 and J is TRBJ2-7; D unresolved. Germline V lookup: CDR1 LGHNA, CDR2 YSLEER. The CDR3 consists of 15 residues. Trimming took off 0 bases at V and 3 bases at J, with 12 bases between the two ends. The CDR3 coding sequence is TGCGCCAGCAGCCAAGATGTCGTCGGCTACTACGAGCAGTACTTC. It translates to CASSQDVVGYYEQYF.